The TCR beta chain under discussion was sequenced for a study of CD8 T cells in ankylosing spondylitis. TCRdb redid the calling of the 5' RACE reads with MiXCR, one entry per CDR3 protein. The sample holds about 360,000 distinct CDR3 sequences, 20% to 25% seen once. V trimming: 5 bases; J trimming: 3 bases; junction bases outside the gene matches: 6. The germline V gene encodes CDR1 SGHAT and CDR2 FQNNGV. The CDR3 is made up of 16 amino acids. The J gene is TRBJ2-5, the V gene TRBV11-2; 13 bases are a match to TRBD2. Material: blood, either unsorted or a sorted T cell fraction (not recorded which). The clonotype comes from a male donor with ankylosing spondylitis or in good health (not recorded which). The CDR3: CASSPWTSGGKETQYF. The CDR3 bases are TGTGCCAGCAGCCCCTGGACTAGCGGGGGAAAAGAGACCCAGTACTTC. Filled out from reference TRBV11-2 and TRBJ2-5, the complete variable domain reads EAGVAQSPRYKIIEKRQSVAFWCNPISGHATLYWYQQILGQGPKLLIQFQNNGVVDDSQLPKDRFSAERLKGVDSTLKIQPAKLEDSAVYLCASSPWTSGGKETQYFGPGTRLLVL.